Shown below are 9 T cell receptor beta chains from a single sample sequenced in a study of early T cells in non-severe SARS-CoV-2 infection. TCRdb reanalysed the 5' RACE reads using MiXCR and keeps one entry per CDR3 protein. The repertoire includes 50,000 or so distinct CDR3 sequences, 15% of them detected once, and 10% sits in the top ten. Specimen: whole blood, collected at baseline. These receptors all come from an adult who was a healthcare worker with PCR-confirmed SARS-CoV-2 infection or an uninfected control (not recorded which).

CDR3 bases: TGTGCCAGCAGTCCAGACAGGGGGGATTCACCCCTCCACTTT. The encoded protein is CASSPDRGDSPLHF. The V call is TRBV12-3 or TRBV12-4, the J call TRBJ1-6; 9 bases agree with TRBD1. The CDR3 length is 14 residues. Losses at the gene ends were 5 bases for V and 8 bases for J; bases not matched to a gene: 4.

This clonotype was seen only a few times. The chain combines TRBV6-5 with TRBJ1-2; TRBD1 matches 8 bases. V was pared by 4 bases and J by 4 bases, with 2 bases of the junction left unmatched. The germline V gene has CDR1 MNHEY and CDR2 SVGAGI. CDR3 size: 13 residues. This CDR3 is CASSLGTGYGYTF. The CDR3 nucleotides read TGTGCCAGCAGTTTGGGGACAGGCTATGGCTACACCTTC.

The V and J genes are TRBV5-1 and TRBJ1-6; no clear D. Germline CDR1 SGHRS, CDR2 YFSETQ. This CDR3 comprises 15 residues. Trimming took off 0 bases at V and 5 bases at J, with 9 bases between the two ends. CDR3 DNA: TGCGCCAGCAGCTTGGAAGCGACCAATAATTCACCCCTCCACTTT. Translating gives CASSLEATNNSPLHF.

Only a few counts were recorded for this clonotype. The rearrangement links TRBV28 to TRBJ2-1; D gene uncertain. Germline V gives CDR1 MDHEN, CDR2 SYDVKM. This CDR3 contains 14 residues. The V and J ends lost 3 bases and 2 bases respectively, with 8 bases between them. The CDR3 region has the DNA TGTGCCAGCAGTTTGGGCTTTACCTACAATGAGCAGTTCTTC. This translates into CASSLGFTYNEQFF. The full variable domain, its missing parts supplied by reference TRBV28 and TRBJ2-1, is DVKVTQSSRYLVKRTGEKVFLECVQDMDHENMFWYRQDPGLGLRLIYFSYDVKMKEKGDIPEGYSVSREKKERFSLILESASTNQTSMYLCASSLGFTYNEQFFGPGTRLTVL.

This clonotype has just a few counts. In DNA, the CDR3 is TGTGCCAGCTCCACTGGGGGGAGGAACTATGGCTACACCTTC. Encoded protein: CASSTGGRNYGYTF. The chain is built from TRBV7-2 and TRBJ1-2, with a tentative D call TRBD1 (5 bases). Germline lookup yields CDR1 SGHTA and CDR2 FQGNSA. This CDR3 is 14 amino acids long. The ends were cut back, 8 bases at V and 2 bases at J, with 15 bases in the middle.

This clonotype was observed at least ten times. V and J are TRBV7-3 and TRBJ2-3, with D maybe TRBD2 (6 bases). This CDR3 contains 13 residues. Germline loops: CDR1 SGHTA, CDR2 FQGTGA. V was cut by 1 base and J by 4 bases, with 6 bases left in between. As DNA, the CDR3 is TGTGCCAGCAGCTTAATAGCGGCAGATACGCAGTATTTT. It yields the protein CASSLIAADTQYF.

This clonotype was seen more than once but under ten times. The gene calls are TRBV18 and TRBJ1-3; unclear D gene. CDR1 and CDR2 (germline): KGHSH, LQKENI. The V end was cut by 7 bases, the J end by 8 bases, with 9 bases between. The CDR3 totals 11 residues. This CDR3 is CASFAGDTIYF. For the CDR3, the DNA is TGTGCCAGCTTCGCCGGGGACACCATATATTTT.

This chain connects TRBV12-3 or TRBV12-4 to TRBJ1-4; 8 bases line up with TRBD1. Trimming removed 3 bases from V and 5 bases from J; junction bases left unmatched: 2. The CDR3 length is 14 residues. In nucleotides, the CDR3 is TGTGCCAGCAGTTTGACAGGGGTAAATGAAAAACTGTTTTTT. This sequence encodes CASSLTGVNEKLFF.

The V gene is TRBV7-9, the J gene TRBJ1-1, with D uncertain. CDR3 length: 15 residues. In germline, CDR1 is SEHNR, CDR2 FQNEAQ (reference sequence). Trimming took off 1 base at V and 0 bases at J, with 9 bases between the two ends. For the CDR3, the DNA is TGTGCCAGCAGCTTAGAAGGAACTTTGAACACTGAAGCTTTCTTT. It translates to CASSLEGTLNTEAFF.